The entry below describes one T cell receptor (beta chain). This record comes from a study of blood T cell repertoires in COVID-19. Turning to the study itself: COVID-19 samples collected from the United States, Italy and Spain covered acute and convalescent phases.

TCRdb's table, derived via immunoSEQ multiplex PCR, lists solely in-frame clones and lacks some. Of approximately 230,000 clones detected, roughly 90% appear once; the ten largest clones hold around 4%. Either two negative PCRs, clearance, or symptom resolution qualified Cohort 3 donors as recovered. The CDR3 has 18 residues. In germline, CDR1 is SGHTA, CDR2 FQGNSA. The ends lost 5 bases at V and 6 bases at J; junction bases unmatched: 16. The sequencing input was PBMCs or T cells enriched from blood (not recorded which). The clonotype originates from a woman younger than 45 who had recovered from COVID-19. The chain joins TRBV7-2 to TRBJ2-3; the match to TRBD2 covers 11 bases. The CDR3 protein is CASSPSVLSLAGVDTQYF. The CDR3 nucleotides read TGTGCCAGCAGCCCGTCGGTTCTCTCACTAGCGGGAGTGGATACGCAGTATTTT.